This T cell receptor beta chain came from a study of cytomegalovirus exposure and HLA in healthy donors (dated by TCRdb to about 2017). General notes on the study: An earlier analysis of some 550 of the donors reported 250 to 350 Gb of sequence data and roughly 100 million unique TCR beta sequences from roughly 180 million T cells. Roughly 300 gigabases of sequencing data and approximately 85 million unique TCR sequences were included in an early release covering around 600 HLA-typed donors. Of the roughly 390 genotyped donors, over 80% were placed in the genetic ancestry cluster associated with self-reported Caucasian donors. The study was designed to test whether signatures of past pathogen exposure could be identified by cataloging public T cell receptors. The study profiled the T cell repertoires of 550 to 700 subjects by immunosequencing and related them to cytomegalovirus serostatus. A separate validation cohort of 100 to 150 different subjects was used in addition to the approximately 610-subject first cohort. To predict cytomegalovirus infection status, the study combined high-throughput TCR immunosequencing, statistical association of individual TCRs with disease status, and machine learning. A later analysis re-analyzed previously published TCR beta repertoires from 660 or so donors and added high-resolution HLA genotyping to study TCR occurrence patterns. The later analysis used no new phenotypic data to find candidate immune exposures, relying instead on TCR beta sequences and their occurrence across donors. In an earlier analysis of 500 to 650 of the donors, high-throughput TCR beta sequencing was used to judge whether each TCR beta V gene segment behaved as functional or pseudogenic. Donor age, sex, ethnicity and CMV serostatus were collected together with the repertoire data. A later genetic analysis took genome-wide SNP genotypes for 398 of the 666 donors and used that subset as a discovery cohort. All discovery cohort repertoires had been generated on a single sequencing platform. Both class I and class II loci were covered by HLA typing, at four-digit resolution. The number of donors typed differed by locus, with roughly 629-640 for A, B, C, DRB1 and DQB1, 522 for DQA1, 600 to 610 for DPA1, and some 450 for DPB1. Because of strong linkage in the cohort, five DR-DQ haplotypes were treated as single units for association and clustering. On average, approximately 250,000 unique TCR beta nucleotide sequences were sequenced per donor among fewer than 500 genotyped donors of the cohort, with around 19% of those sequences being non-productive.

The CDR3 numbers 15 residues from cysteine through phenylalanine. Only the CDR3 portion is preserved as DNA: 45 bases, with reading frame beginning at the first base. V and J are trimmed by 3 bases and 5 bases, and the gene matches miss 4 bases of the junction. Points the paper makes about the study in general: According to a later analysis, TCR association rates differed among HLA loci, with DRB1 alleles showing the most associated TCRs and HLA-C alleles showing the fewest. Because counts were too low, roughly 17 rarely observed V segments, including chromosome 9 orphons, were left out of the earlier analysis of 587 of the donors. According to a later analysis, parvovirus B19, influenza, CMV and Epstein-Barr virus appeared linked to several top co-occurrence clusters. Compared with equally common non-associated chains, HLA-associated TCR beta chains in a later analysis were more clonally expanded and had lower generation probabilities. The cohort was sequenced for TCR beta chains only, and without alpha or paired-chain data the features that could be detected were limited. The study gave a list of about 160 TCR beta chains associated with cytomegalovirus. Because HLA typing was missing for some donors at each locus, association tests included only the typed subset. In vitro tests confirmed that three of the cytomegalovirus-associated TCR beta chains recognize cytomegalovirus antigens. The authors suggested that the approach could potentially be extended to other disease states and immunological phenotypes. For the cohort, immune exposure information was limited to CMV serostatus. Sequencing depth was assumed to be roughly uniform across donors in the presence/absence analyses, though that assumption may not hold. According to a later analysis, most CMV-associated TCR beta chains appeared to be HLA-restricted, and the HLA associations seemed to be driven largely by CMV exposure. The classifier was reported to diagnose cytomegalovirus status with high specificity and sensitivity in both the original and validation cohorts. A cluster of highly shared sequence variants was judged likely to represent a technical artifact of the sequencing pipeline. V-gene and J-gene trimming of TCR beta chains was associated with a missense DCLRE1C variant in a later genetic analysis, and the association was replicated in an independent cohort. Assigning TCR associations to individual alleles was difficult when HLA alleles, especially DR and DQ, strongly co-occurred. In an earlier analysis of some 500 of the donors, most TCR beta V segments were observed in productive rearrangements about 87% or about 30% of the time, broadly matching IMGT annotations. While some public TCRs were present in many individuals, most TCR sequences turned up only very rarely across donors. A further reported finding was that TCR beta sequences accurately predicted the HLA-A and HLA-B alleles for most subjects in the first cohort. Some IMGT-functional V segments, including TRBV6-2 and TRBV6-3, could not be distinguished by the 87-base-pair reads and were therefore excluded. Linkage disequilibrium might explain the correlated functional status among segregating V segments, but an unknown experimental factor could not be excluded. At a false discovery rate of 0.05, a later analysis linked 16,951 TCR beta sequences to specific HLA alleles. Compared with the roughly 600-donor mean, donors in an Asian-associated ancestry cluster had fewer N-insertions in productive TCRs, according to a later genetic analysis.

The cohort consisted of 650 to 850 healthy bone marrow donors. Cohort members were all nominally healthy when sampled, although unrecorded immune exposures were likely present. The donor was CMV seronegative and was included in the group of under 450 seronegative cohort members. A peripheral blood sample was provided by each donor, and peripheral blood mononuclear cells were used for TCR beta sequencing. Genomic DNA was extracted from the blood cell samples with the Qiagen DNeasy Blood Extraction Kit. As to this clone: The antigen this receptor binds is unknown. No base-level quality is on record; no much larger clone is a single base apart.

Libraries were made using the immunoSEQ multiplex PCR assay. The multiplex PCR relied on a mix of 60 forward primers for TCR Vbeta segments and 13 reverse primers for TCR Jbeta segments. The CDR3 region of rearranged TCR beta genes was amplified from genomic DNA with a multiplex PCR assay. The Illumina HiSeq System was used to sequence the amplified TCR beta libraries as 87-base-pair reads. The authors processed their data as follows. In a later analysis, about 80 million unique TCR beta chains were counted across the roughly 610 repertoires, and about 9.9 million of these chains were shared by at least two donors. To remove PCR and sequencing errors, raw reads were error-corrected and collapsed into unique sequences using a nearest-neighbor algorithm that merged closely related sequences. Alignment of CDR3 sequences to IMGT reference sequences was used to assign V, D and J gene segments. For a sequence to be retained, a match of at least six nucleotides to both a V gene segment and a J gene segment was required. Rearrangements were called productive when the CDR3 lacked stop codons and stayed in frame with V and J; all others were non-productive. Following IMGT convention, CDR3 was defined as the stretch from the second conserved V-encoded cysteine to the conserved J-encoded phenylalanine. The earlier analysis of about 530 of the donors excluded any sequence lacking an unambiguous match to a single V gene segment. An earlier analysis of a few hundred of the donors called V segments functional above 56.7% productive rearrangements and segregating when the between-donor standard deviation exceeded 5%. A statistical classification framework was built for diagnosing cytomegalovirus status from the catalog of TCR beta chain sequences. In a later analysis, V and J genes were assigned by comparing TCR nucleotide sequences against IMGT/GENE-DB human TR gene sequences. In a later analysis, CDR3 sequences and most-parsimonious VDJ recombination scenarios were assigned using the TCRdist pipeline. In a later analysis, every TCR beta chain was defined by the combination of its CDR3 amino acid sequence and its V-gene family, and reads without a unique V-gene family were dropped. To address suspected cross-contamination and a sequencing artifact, a later analysis removed a few hundred highly shared, low-generation-probability nucleotide sequences. For each public chain, a later analysis derived a clonal expansion index from normalized ranks of inferred template counts within each repertoire. In a later analysis, generation probabilities were computed with a VDJ recombination model fitted to out-of-frame rearrangements, and the resulting probabilities were checked against IGoR. Hypergeometric tests were used in a later analysis to score TCR-TCR, TCR-HLA and TCR-CMV co-occurrence, with a repertoire-size bias correction applied to the TCR pairs. False discovery rates were estimated in a later analysis by permuting HLA or CMV assignments 20 times. In a later analysis, co-occurring TCRs were grouped with DBSCAN, and TCRdist sequence similarity was added when clustering was performed within HLA-allele-positive subsets. Repertoires with fewer than 30,000 or more than 120,000 public chains, plus five repertoires with anomalous nucleotide sharing, were excluded from co-occurrence clustering. This is the immuneACCESS table as TCRdb keeps it, with only in-frame sequences that have V and J called. A part of the clones is gone; compared with another copy, unresolved V genes explain less than half, and the rest is unexplained. That table supplies the V and J calls and clone size; D and trimming were determined from the DNA. The sample table records approximately 130,000 clones; roughly 88% of these occur just once. Clones ranked in the top ten supply roughly 1.8% of the sample.

In this chain, TRBV5-3 is recombined with TRBJ1-6; 8 middle bases align to TRBD1. TRBV5-3 is annotated as an ORF whose role is uncertain. The TCR was taken from a boy younger than 18 in good health and CMV-seronegative. Sequencing was performed on PBMCs. The encoded CDR3 is CARSSGQGDNSPLHF. The nucleotide sequence is TGTGCCAGAAGCTCCGGACAGGGAGATAATTCACCCCTCCACTTT.